A single sample is the source of the 26 T cell receptor beta chains below, sequenced in a study of high-grade serous ovarian cancer treatment subgroups listed by TCRdb under 2021. The tumor samples were collected prior to definitive surgery or chemotherapy. The receptor library was made with the immunoSEQ multiplex PCR assay. TCRdb carries this immuneACCESS record with in-frame sequences only. Its versions omit some clonotypes, under half of them owing to an unresolved V gene in the studies checked, with the rest unexplained. For this sample the table gives some 1,700 clones, of which 75% to 85% were detected only once. The top ten clonotypes cover 5% to 6.5% of the sample. Sample: tumor tissue. The receptors derive from a human donor with high-grade serous ovarian cancer.

The gene calls are TRBV6-5 and TRBJ2-1; D gene unclear. The CDR3 runs to 13 residues. The ends were cut back, 1 base at V and 7 bases at J, with 8 bases in the middle. Germline loops: CDR1 MNHEY, CDR2 SVGAGI. CDR3 amino acids: CASSYYRNNEQFF. DNA for the CDR3: TGTGCCAGCAGTTACTACCGGAATAATGAGCAGTTCTTC.

The V and J genes are TRBV14 and TRBJ2-2; the D gene is possibly TRBD1 (7 bases). The V end was cut by 3 bases, the J end by 5 bases, with 13 bases between. CDR1 and CDR2 from the germline V gene are SGHDN and FVKESK. The CDR3 runs 15 residues. The CDR3, as DNA: TGTGCCAGCAGCCAGAAGGGGGCGGGGACCGGGGAGCTGTTTTTT. Protein product: CASSQKGAGTGELFF.

Only a few counts were recorded for this clone. V gene TRBV27 combines with J gene TRBJ2-7, with D tentatively TRBD1 (5 bases). The CDR3 runs to 15 residues. With 2 bases removed from V and 0 bases from J, the gap between germline ends came to 11 bases. Germline CDR1 reads MNHEY; CDR2 reads SMNVEV (reference sequence). The CDR3 nucleotides read TGTGCCAGCAGTTTAGACGACAGTAACTCCTACGAGCAGTACTTC. Translation: CASSLDDSNSYEQYF.

The DNA of the CDR3 is TGTGCCAGCAGACCCGGACTAGCGGGAGGCCAGTACTTC. Translated, it gives CASRPGLAGGQYF. The rearrangement uses TRBV28 and TRBJ2-7; TRBD2 agrees at 14 bases. The CDR3 is made up of 13 amino acids. Germline-derived CDR1 and CDR2 are MDHEN and SYDVKM. The J segment lost 10 bases and the V segment lost 6 bases, leaving 5 bases of the junction unmatched.

The chain carries TRBV5-4 and TRBJ2-5; 7 nucleotides agree with TRBD1. The germline V gene has CDR1 SGHNT and CDR2 YYREEE (reference sequence). V gave up 0 bases and J gave up 2 bases; unmatched junction bases: 10. The CDR3 consists of 17 residues. CDR3: CASSLATTGFFQETQYF. CDR3 in DNA: TGTGCCAGCAGCTTGGCCACGACAGGGTTTTTTCAAGAGACCCAGTACTTC. Supplemented by reference TRBV5-4 and TRBJ2-5, the full variable domain reads ETGVTQSPTHLIKTRGQQVTLRCSSQSGHNTVSWYQQALGQGPQFIFQYYREEENGRGNFPPRFSGLQFPNYSSELNVNALELDDSALYLCASSLATTGFFQETQYFGPGTRLLVL.

The chain combines TRBV9 with TRBJ2-1; 9 bases are shared with TRBD2. Germline trimming cut 2 bases from V and 9 bases from J; bases unmatched to any gene: 12. The CDR3 covers 16 residues. In germline, CDR1 is SGDLS, CDR2 YYNGEE. This chain's CDR3 is CASSVSAGGPLGEQFF. Here the CDR3 DNA reads TGTGCCAGCAGCGTCTCGGCGGGAGGGCCCTTGGGTGAGCAGTTCTTC. The full variable domain, completed using reference TRBV9 and TRBJ2-1, is DSGVTQTPKHLITATGQRVTLRCSPRSGDLSVYWYQQSLDQGLQFLIQYYNGEERAKGNILERFSAQQFPDLHSELNLSSLELGDSALYFCASSVSAGGPLGEQFFGPGTRLTVL.

This clone has only a few counts. The chain employs TRBV7-9 and TRBJ2-7; possibly TRBD1 or TRBD2 for D (5 bases each). Per the germline V gene, CDR1 is SEHNR and CDR2 is FQNEAQ (reference sequence). The CDR3 runs 14 residues. Trimming stripped 5 bases from V and 5 bases from J, with 16 bases between. CDR3 region: CASSRWGRGDEQYF. CDR3 DNA sequence: TGTGCCAGCAGCCGGTGGGGGAGAGGGGACGAGCAGTACTTC.

The V call is TRBV11-1, the J call TRBJ2-3; D might be TRBD1 (6 bases). CDR3 length: 14 amino acids. The ends were cut back, 5 bases at V and 1 base at J, with 10 bases in the middle. In germline, CDR1 is SGHAT, CDR2 FQDESV (reference sequence). CDR3 bases: TGTGCCAGCAGCGCCCGGACAGGCACAGATACGCAGTATTTT. It translates to CASSARTGTDTQYF.

The chain has TRBV6-5 and TRBJ1-4; D gene uncertain. Germline-derived CDR1 and CDR2 are MNHEY and SVGAGI. This CDR3 has 13 amino acids. Between the trimmed V and J ends, which lost 6 bases and 5 bases, there was a span of 10 bases. The CDR3 reads CASRDTVNEKLFF. The CDR3 DNA reads as TGTGCCAGCAGGGATACGGTGAATGAAAAACTGTTTTTT.

The genes are TRBV30 and TRBJ2-2; maybe TRBD1 (5 bases). Germline CDR1 reads GTSNPN; CDR2 reads SVGIG (reference sequence). V was shortened by 2 bases and J by 4 bases, with 11 bases between the two germline ends. The CDR3 loop spans 14 amino acids. CDR3 amino acids: CAWSLEGATGELFF. In DNA form, the CDR3 reads TGTGCCTGGAGTTTAGAAGGGGCCACCGGGGAGCTGTTTTTT.

This chain joins TRBV7-9 and TRBJ1-6, with D possibly matching TRBD1 (5 bases). The CDR3 extends over 14 amino acids. V lost 8 bases and J lost 5, with 13 bases in between. Per germline, CDR1 SEHNR and CDR2 FQNEAQ (reference sequence). The CDR3 spells CASGSRGDNSPLHF. For the CDR3, the DNA is TGTGCCAGCGGGAGTCGGGGGGATAATTCACCCCTCCACTTT.

This clone was observed a handful of times. This sequence joins TRBV20-1 and TRBJ1-1, with unresolved D. The CDR3 runs to 11 residues. V was clipped by 3 bases and J by 5 bases, with 7 bases between them. Germline CDR1 reads DFQATT; CDR2 reads SNEGSKA (reference sequence). The CDR3 DNA reads as TGCAGTGCTAGTTGGGATACTGAAGCTTTCTTT. Translating gives CSASWDTEAFF.

The chain links TRBV10-3 to TRBJ2-7, with 7 positions matching TRBD2. V gave up 6 bases and J gave up 2 bases; unmatched junction bases: 7. Per germline, CDR1 ENHRY and CDR2 SYGVKD. The CDR3 runs 14 residues. The CDR3 protein is CAISRERGTYEQYF. CDR3 coding DNA: TGTGCCATCAGCCGGGAGCGGGGTACCTACGAGCAGTACTTC.

The chain couples TRBV10-3 to TRBJ2-5; D gene ambiguous. The CDR3 totals 16 residues. Germline CDR1 and CDR2: ENHRY and SYGVKD. Trimming left V 7 bases short and J 5 bases short, with 23 bases between. CDR3 DNA: TGTGCCATCAAAGAAAGTCTGAGGCAAACCAGGGAGACCCAGTACTTC. This codes for CAIKESLRQTRETQYF.

This clone has more than one count but fewer than ten. The genes are TRBV5-6 and TRBJ2-6, with D possibly being TRBD1 (6 bases). Germline assignment: CDR1 SGHDT and CDR2 YYEEEE. The ends were cut back, 1 base at V and 8 bases at J, with 13 bases in the middle. The CDR3 has 15 residues. Written as DNA, the CDR3 is TGTGCCAGCAGCTTGAGCAGGGGATTGTCCAACGTCCTGACTTTC. Translated: CASSLSRGLSNVLTF.

Only a few counts were recorded for this clone. The chain couples TRBV9 to TRBJ2-7; a possible D gene is TRBD2 (6 bases). V was trimmed by 0 bases and J by 5 bases, leaving 18 bases between them. Germline lookup yields CDR1 SGDLS and CDR2 YYNGEE. The CDR3 extends over 16 amino acids. This chain's CDR3 is CASSVVGSSGRNEQYF. CDR3 nucleotide sequence: TGTGCCAGCAGCGTAGTGGGTTCTTCGGGGAGGAACGAGCAGTACTTC.

The chain recombines TRBV11-1 with TRBJ2-7; D is possibly TRBD1 (6 bases). CDR1 is SGHAT, CDR2 FQDESV, per germline (reference sequence). CDR3 length: 13 residues. V was cut by 8 bases and J by 6 bases, with 17 bases left in between. The CDR3 coding sequence is TGTGCCAGCCGAGGTCAGGGGCAGGGCGAGCAGTACTTC. This translates into CASRGQGQGEQYF.

The table lists this clone with a count of one. V is TRBV7-6 and J is TRBJ1-2; weak D call: TRBD1 (6 bases). This CDR3 is 16 amino acids long. Germline V lookup: CDR1 SGHVS, CDR2 FNYEAQ. V was shortened by 5 bases and J by 2 bases, with 18 bases between the two germline ends. In DNA form, the CDR3 reads TGTGCCAGCAGCCCGATAGGGGGGGTGGGGAACTATGGCTACACCTTC. Its translation is CASSPIGGVGNYGYTF.

The chain is built from TRBV6-1 and TRBJ2-2; D is tentatively TRBD1 or TRBD2 (5 bases each). The CDR3 length is 15 residues. CDR1 is MNHNS and CDR2 is SASEGT in the germline V gene. V was shortened by 1 base and J by 7 bases, with 13 bases between the two germline ends. CDR3 amino acids: CASSEDQGASGELFF. The DNA of the CDR3 is TGTGCCAGCAGTGAAGATCAGGGAGCGAGCGGGGAGCTGTTTTTT.

Concerning this clone: Sequence at one end of the junction differs from germline and may be a read error. J is TRBJ1-2 and V is TRBV9; D is undetermined. Germline V gives CDR1 SGDLS, CDR2 YYNGEE. This CDR3 spans 8 amino acids. CDR3 DNA sequence: TGTGCCAGCAGCGTTTTATCCTTC. This gives the protein CASSVLSF.

This clone was detected only once. The chain uses TRBV2 and TRBJ2-7, with D uncertain. V was clipped by 4 bases and J by 3 bases, with 4 bases between them. The CDR3 loop spans 11 amino acids. CDR1 and CDR2 (germline): SNHLY, FYNNEI. The CDR3 here is CASSGYYEQYF. The CDR3 DNA reads TGTGCCAGCAGTGGTTACTACGAGCAGTACTTC. The whole variable domain, remainder taken from reference TRBV2 and TRBJ2-7, is EPEVTQTPSHQVTQMGQEVILRCVPISNHLYFYWYRQILGQKVEFLVSFYNNEISEKSEIFDDQFSVERPDGSNFTLKIRSTKLEDSAMYFCASSGYYEQYFGPGTRLTVT.

This clone has a handful of counts. The CDR3 DNA is TGTGCCTGGAGTGGGGGGGAAACAGGGGTGAACACTGAAGCTTTCTTT. It codes for CAWSGGETGVNTEAFF. The chain links TRBV30 to TRBJ1-1; 7 bases align to TRBD1. The V and J ends lost 1 base and 0 bases, in that order; junction bases with no gene match: 8. Germline CDR1 reads GTSNPN; CDR2 reads SVGIG (reference sequence). This CDR3 spans 16 amino acids.

The chain joins TRBV5-6 to TRBJ1-6; the match to TRBD1 covers 9 bases. Germline CDR1 is SGHDT and CDR2 is YYEEEE. The CDR3 totals 17 residues. The V segment lost 1 base and the J segment 8 bases; nucleotides outside the gene matches: 10. DNA of the CDR3: TGTGCCAGCAGCTTGCCGGGACAGGGCCCCATGGATTCACCCCTCCACTTT. This sequence encodes CASSLPGQGPMDSPLHF. The full variable domain, completed using reference TRBV5-6 and TRBJ1-6, is DAGVTQSPTHLIKTRGQQVTLRCSPKSGHDTVSWYQQALGQGPQFIFQYYEEEERQRGNFPDRFSGHQFPNYSSELNVNALLLGDSALYLCASSLPGQGPMDSPLHFGNGTRLTVT.

The chain carries TRBV19 and TRBJ2-3; 10 nucleotides line up with TRBD2. The CDR3 runs to 15 residues. The ends lost 3 bases at V and 5 bases at J; junction bases unmatched: 5. The germline CDR1 and CDR2 sequences are LNHDA and SQIVND (reference sequence). The CDR3 DNA is TGTGCCAGTAGTATCAGGCTAGCGGGAGTAGATACGCAGTATTTT. As protein: CASSIRLAGVDTQYF.

The chain has TRBV5-6 and TRBJ1-2, with D maybe TRBD1 (5 bases). CDR1 is SGHDT and CDR2 is YYEEEE in the germline V gene. V lost 1 base to trimming and J lost 4 bases, with 8 bases between them. This CDR3 has 13 residues. The CDR3 nucleotides read TGTGCCAGCAGCTTGCCAGGGAGCTATGGCTACACCTTC. This translates into CASSLPGSYGYTF. Supplemented by reference TRBV5-6 and TRBJ1-2, the full variable domain reads DAGVTQSPTHLIKTRGQQVTLRCSPKSGHDTVSWYQQALGQGPQFIFQYYEEEERQRGNFPDRFSGHQFPNYSSELNVNALLLGDSALYLCASSLPGSYGYTFGSGTRLTVV.

This chain links TRBV4-2 with TRBJ2-7; a possible D gene is TRBD1 (5 bases). Trimming cost V 4 bases and J 5 bases, with 15 bases left between them. CDR1 is LGHNA and CDR2 is YNFKEQ in the germline V gene. The CDR3 consists of 14 residues. The CDR3 protein is CASSPHPGRDEQYF. CDR3 in DNA: TGTGCCAGCAGCCCCCATCCAGGCAGGGACGAGCAGTACTTC.